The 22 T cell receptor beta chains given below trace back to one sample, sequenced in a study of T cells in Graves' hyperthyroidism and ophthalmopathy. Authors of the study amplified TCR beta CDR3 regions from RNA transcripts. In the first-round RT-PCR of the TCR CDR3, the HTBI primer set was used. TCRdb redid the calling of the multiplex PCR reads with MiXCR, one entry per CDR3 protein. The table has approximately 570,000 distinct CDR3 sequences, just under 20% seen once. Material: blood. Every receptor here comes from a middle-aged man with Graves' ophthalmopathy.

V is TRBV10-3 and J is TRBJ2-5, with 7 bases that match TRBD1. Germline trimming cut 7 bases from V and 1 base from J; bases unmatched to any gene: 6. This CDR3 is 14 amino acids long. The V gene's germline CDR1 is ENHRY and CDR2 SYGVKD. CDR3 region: CAINPTGAQETQYF. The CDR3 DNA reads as TGTGCCATCAATCCTACAGGGGCCCAAGAGACCCAGTACTTC.

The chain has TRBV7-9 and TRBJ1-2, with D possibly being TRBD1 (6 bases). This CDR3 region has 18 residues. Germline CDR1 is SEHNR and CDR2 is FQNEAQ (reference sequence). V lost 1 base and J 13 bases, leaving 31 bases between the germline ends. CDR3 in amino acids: CASSLVVTSGPQGGQGTF. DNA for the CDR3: TGTGCCAGCAGCTTAGTGGTGACTAGCGGACCCCAAGGGGGGCAAGGCACCTTC. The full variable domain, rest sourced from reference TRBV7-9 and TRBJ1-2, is DTGVSQNPRHKITKRGQNVTFRCDPISEHNRLYWYRQTLGQGPEFLTYFQNEAQLEKSRLLSDRFSAERPKGSFSTLEIQRTEQGDSAMYLCASSLVVTSGPQGGQGTFGSGTRLTVV.

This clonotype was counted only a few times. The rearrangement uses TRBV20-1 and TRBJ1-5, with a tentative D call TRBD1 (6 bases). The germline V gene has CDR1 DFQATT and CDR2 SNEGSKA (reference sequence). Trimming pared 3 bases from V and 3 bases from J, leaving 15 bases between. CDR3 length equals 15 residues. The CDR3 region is CSASRAGAFNQPQHF. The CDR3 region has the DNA TGCAGTGCTAGTAGGGCAGGGGCATTCAATCAGCCCCAGCATTTT.

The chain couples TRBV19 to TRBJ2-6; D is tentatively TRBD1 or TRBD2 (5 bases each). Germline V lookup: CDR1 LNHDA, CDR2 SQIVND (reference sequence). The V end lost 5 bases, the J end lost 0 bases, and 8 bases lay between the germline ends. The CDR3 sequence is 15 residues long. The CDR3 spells CASSGGHSGANVLTF. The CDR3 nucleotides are TGTGCCAGTAGTGGGGGTCACTCTGGGGCCAACGTCCTGACTTTC.

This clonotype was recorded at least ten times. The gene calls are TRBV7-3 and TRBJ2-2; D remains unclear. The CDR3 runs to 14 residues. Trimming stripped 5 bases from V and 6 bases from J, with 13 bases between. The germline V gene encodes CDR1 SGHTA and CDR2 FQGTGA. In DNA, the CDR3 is TGTGCCAGCAGCCCTCGGATAGTTCCCGGGGAGCTGTTTTTT. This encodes CASSPRIVPGELFF.

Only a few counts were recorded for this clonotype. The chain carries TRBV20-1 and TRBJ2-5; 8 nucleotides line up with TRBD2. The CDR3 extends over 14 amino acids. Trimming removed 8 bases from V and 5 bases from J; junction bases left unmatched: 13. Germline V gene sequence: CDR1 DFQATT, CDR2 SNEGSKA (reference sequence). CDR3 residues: CSPPGGGRRETQYF. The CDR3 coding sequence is TGCAGTCCCCCGGGGGGGGGTCGAAGGGAGACCCAGTACTTC.

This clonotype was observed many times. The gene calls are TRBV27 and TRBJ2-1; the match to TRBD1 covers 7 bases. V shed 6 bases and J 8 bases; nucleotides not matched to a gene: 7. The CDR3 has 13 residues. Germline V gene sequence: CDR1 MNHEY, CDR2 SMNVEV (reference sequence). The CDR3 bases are TGTGCCAGCAGACGAATCAGGGGGTATGAGCAGTTCTTC. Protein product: CASRRIRGYEQFF.

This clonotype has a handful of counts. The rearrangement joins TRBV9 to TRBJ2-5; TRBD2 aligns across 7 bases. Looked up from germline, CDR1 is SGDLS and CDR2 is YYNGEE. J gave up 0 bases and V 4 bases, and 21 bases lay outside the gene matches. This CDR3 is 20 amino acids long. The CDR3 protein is CASSSTTSMTSHLNQETQYF. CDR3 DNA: TGTGCCAGCAGCTCCACGACCTCTATGACTAGCCACCTTAACCAAGAGACCCAGTACTTC.

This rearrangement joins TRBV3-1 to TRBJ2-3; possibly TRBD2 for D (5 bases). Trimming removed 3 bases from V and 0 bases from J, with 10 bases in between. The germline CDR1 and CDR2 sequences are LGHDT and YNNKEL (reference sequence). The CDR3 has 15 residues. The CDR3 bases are TGTGCCAGCAGCCATCAGAGGACTAGCACAGATACGCAGTATTTT. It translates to CASSHQRTSTDTQYF.

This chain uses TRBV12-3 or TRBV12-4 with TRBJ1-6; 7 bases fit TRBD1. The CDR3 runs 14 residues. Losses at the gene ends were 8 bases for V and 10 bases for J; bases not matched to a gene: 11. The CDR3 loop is CASEETGSRSPLHF. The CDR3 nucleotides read TGTGCCAGCGAAGAGACAGGGTCGCGATCACCCCTCCACTTT.

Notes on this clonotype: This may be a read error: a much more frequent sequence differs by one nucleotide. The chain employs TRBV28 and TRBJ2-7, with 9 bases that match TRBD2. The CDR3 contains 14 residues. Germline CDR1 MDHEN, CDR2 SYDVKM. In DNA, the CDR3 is TGTGCCAGCAGTTTATCTAGCGGGGTCTACGAGCAGTGCTTC. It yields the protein CASSLSSGVYEQCF.

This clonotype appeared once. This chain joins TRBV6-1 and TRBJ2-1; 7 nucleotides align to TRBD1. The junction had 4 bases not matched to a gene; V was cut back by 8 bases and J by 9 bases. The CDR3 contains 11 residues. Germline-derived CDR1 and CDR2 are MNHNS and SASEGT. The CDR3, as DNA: TGTGCCAGCGCCGGACAGGCTGAGCAGTTCTTC. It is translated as CASAGQAEQFF.

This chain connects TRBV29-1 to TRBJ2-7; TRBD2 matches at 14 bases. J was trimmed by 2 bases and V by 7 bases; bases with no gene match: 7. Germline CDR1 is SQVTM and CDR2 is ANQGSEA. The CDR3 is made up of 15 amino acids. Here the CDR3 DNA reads TGCAGCGGTACAGGGACTAGCGGGAGTGCCTACGAGCAGTACTTC. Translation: CSGTGTSGSAYEQYF.

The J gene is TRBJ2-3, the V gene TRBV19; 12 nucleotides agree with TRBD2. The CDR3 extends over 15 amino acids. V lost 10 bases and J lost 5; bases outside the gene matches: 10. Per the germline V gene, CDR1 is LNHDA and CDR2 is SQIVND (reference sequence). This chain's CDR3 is CAISSSGRARDTQYF. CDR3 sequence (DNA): TGTGCCATCAGCTCTAGCGGGAGGGCCAGAGATACGCAGTATTTT.

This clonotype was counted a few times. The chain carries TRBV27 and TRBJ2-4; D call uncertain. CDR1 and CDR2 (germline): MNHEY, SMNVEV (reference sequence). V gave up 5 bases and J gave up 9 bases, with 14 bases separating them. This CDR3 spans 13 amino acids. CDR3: CASSPPAKGIQYF. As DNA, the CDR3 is TGTGCCAGCAGTCCCCCGGCCAAAGGCATTCAGTACTTC.

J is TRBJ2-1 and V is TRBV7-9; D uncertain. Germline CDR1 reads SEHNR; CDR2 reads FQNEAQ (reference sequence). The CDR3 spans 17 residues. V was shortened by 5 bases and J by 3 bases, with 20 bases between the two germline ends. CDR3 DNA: TGTGCCAGCAGCCCCCCGATGGGGTCGCAGTACTACAATGAGCAGTTCTTC. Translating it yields CASSPPMGSQYYNEQFF. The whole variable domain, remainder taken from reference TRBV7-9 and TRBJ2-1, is DTGVSQNPRHKITKRGQNVTFRCDPISEHNRLYWYRQTLGQGPEFLTYFQNEAQLEKSRLLSDRFSAERPKGSFSTLEIQRTEQGDSAMYLCASSPPMGSQYYNEQFFGPGTRLTVL.

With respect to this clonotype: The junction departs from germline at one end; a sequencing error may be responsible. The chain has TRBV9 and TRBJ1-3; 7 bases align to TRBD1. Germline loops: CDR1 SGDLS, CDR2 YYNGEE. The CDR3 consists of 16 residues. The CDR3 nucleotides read TGTGCCAGCAGCCCACAGGGAGAGGGGGCTGGTAACACCATATATTTT. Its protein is CASSPQGEGAGNTIYF.

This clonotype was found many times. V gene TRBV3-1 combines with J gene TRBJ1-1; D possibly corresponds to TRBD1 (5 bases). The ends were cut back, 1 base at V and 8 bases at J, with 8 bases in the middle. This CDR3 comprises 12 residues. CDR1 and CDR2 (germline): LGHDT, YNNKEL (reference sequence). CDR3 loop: CASSQAQGEAFF. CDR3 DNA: TGTGCCAGCAGCCAAGCCCAGGGAGAAGCTTTCTTT.

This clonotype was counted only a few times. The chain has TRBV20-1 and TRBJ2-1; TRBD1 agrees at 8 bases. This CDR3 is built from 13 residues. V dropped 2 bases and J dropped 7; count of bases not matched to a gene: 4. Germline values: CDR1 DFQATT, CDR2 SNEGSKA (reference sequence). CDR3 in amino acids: CSARQGAGNEQFF. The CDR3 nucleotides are TGCAGTGCTAGACAGGGGGCCGGGAATGAGCAGTTCTTC.

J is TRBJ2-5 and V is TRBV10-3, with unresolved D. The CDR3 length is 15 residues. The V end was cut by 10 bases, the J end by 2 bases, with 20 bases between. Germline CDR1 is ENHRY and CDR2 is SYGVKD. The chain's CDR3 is CASAPSRSKQETQYF. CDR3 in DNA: TGTGCCAGCGCTCCCAGTAGGAGTAAACAAGAGACCCAGTACTTC.

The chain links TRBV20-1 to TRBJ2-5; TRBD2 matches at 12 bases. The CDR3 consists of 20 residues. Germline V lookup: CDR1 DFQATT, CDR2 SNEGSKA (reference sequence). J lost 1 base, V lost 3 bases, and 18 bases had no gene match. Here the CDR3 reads CSASPRLAGDKLVGQETQYF. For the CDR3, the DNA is TGCAGTGCTAGTCCCAGACTAGCGGGAGACAAGTTGGTTGGCCAAGAGACCCAGTACTTC.

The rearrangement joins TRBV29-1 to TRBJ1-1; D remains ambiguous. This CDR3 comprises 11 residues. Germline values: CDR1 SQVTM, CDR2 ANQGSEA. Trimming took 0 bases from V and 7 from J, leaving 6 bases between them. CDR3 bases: TGCAGCGTTGAAGATCTACTTGAAGCTTTCTTT. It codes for CSVEDLLEAFF.